The rows below give T cell receptor beta chains drawn from one sample of a study of shared clonotypes between healthy human individuals. Generated by immunoSEQ multiplex PCR, the TCRdb table keeps only in-frame clones and is missing some. The table includes about 2.3 million clones, just under 95% detected once. Source material: naive CD4+ T cells from PBMCs. Receptors were obtained from a man between 18 and 35 years old in good health. Some clones in this sample may be carry-over from other donors' samples. CDR3s include the opening cysteine and the closing phenylalanine or tryptophan. D genes are given only for firm matches. For some rows the clone size is stated as once, few or many, or as a class when expanded; others skip it.

>NA|TRBJ2-7|TRBV5-1|NA
TGCGCCAGCAGCTCCTACAGCTCCTACGAGCAGTACTTC
CASSSYSSYEQYF
>TRBD2|TRBJ2-1|TRBV11-2|NA
TGTGCCAGCAGACCCCTGGCGGGAGTATCAAATGAGCAGTTCTTC
CASRPLAGVSNEQFF
>NA|TRBJ1-1|TRBV6-5|NA
TGTGCCAGCAGTTACGGGGCCCCGGACACTGAAGCTTTCTTT
CASSYGAPDTEAFF
>TRBD1|TRBJ1-2|TRBV28|NA
TGTGCCAGCAGCCCACCGGGACAGCAAGTCTATGGCTACACCTTC
CASSPPGQQVYGYTF
>NA|TRBJ1-2|TRBV21-1|NA
TGTGCCAGCAGCTACGTCGGGACAGGGGAATCGAGAGACTATGGCTACACCTTC
CASSYVGTGESRDYGYTF
>NA|TRBJ1-1|TRBV13|NA
TGTGCCAGCAGCCCCCAAACGAACACTGAAGCTTTCTTT
CASSPQTNTEAFF
>NA|TRBJ2-7|TRBV18|NA
TGTGCCAGCTCACCCGGTCAGAGTGCCCTTTACGAGCAGTACTTC
CASSPGQSALYEQYF
>TRBD2|TRBJ2-1|TRBV9|NA
TGTGCCAGCAGCCCTAGCGGGAGGGCCTTTGGGGACTCCTACAATGAGCAGTTCTTC
CASSPSGRAFGDSYNEQFF
>TRBD1|TRBJ1-1|TRBV27|NA
TGTGCCAGCAGTCGTCAGGGGGGGATCACTGAAGCTTTCTTT
CASSRQGGITEAFF
>NA|TRBJ2-5|TRBV7-9|NA
TGTGCCAGCAGCTTAGGGACAGTGGGGACCCAGTACTTC
CASSLGTVGTQYF
>NA|TRBJ1-1|TRBV5-1|NA
TGCGCCGGCCGGGACGGCATGAACACTGAAGCTTTCTTT
CAGRDGMNTEAFF
>TRBD2|TRBJ2-2|TRBV11-2|NA
TGTGCCAGCAGGATAACGGGAGGGTCGGGCGCCGGGGAGCTGTTTTTT
CASRITGGSGAGELFF
>TRBD1|TRBJ2-2|TRBV6-6|NA
TGTGCCAGCAGGCAGGACAGGGGGCTGTACACCGGGGAGCTGTTTTTT
CASRQDRGLYTGELFF
>NA|TRBJ1-6|TRBV28|NA
TGTGCCAGCAGTTTATTAACAGGGTCTAATTCACCCCTCCACTTT
CASSLLTGSNSPLHF
>NA|TRBJ2-5|TRBV11-3|NA
TGTGCCAGCAGCTTAGGGGGTACGGAGACCCAGTACTTC
CASSLGGTETQYF
>NA|TRBJ1-3|TRBV30|NA
TGTGCCTGGAGTCAGACAGTAGACTCTGGAAACACCATATATTTT
CAWSQTVDSGNTIYF
>TRBD1|TRBJ2-7|TRBV14|NA
TGTGCCAGCAGCCAAGGCCTACAGGGGTACGAGCAGTACTTC
CASSQGLQGYEQYF
>TRBD2|TRBJ2-3|TRBV5-1|NA
TGCGCCAGCTCAGGGGGGCTAGCGGGACATACGCAGTATTTT
CASSGGLAGHTQYF
>NA|TRBJ2-1|TRBV5-1|NA
TGCGCCAGCAGCCGAGGGGACTCCCACCAAGTCGATGAGCAGTTCTTC
CASSRGDSHQVDEQFF
>NA|TRBJ1-4|TRBV14|NA
TGTGCCAGCAGCCAAGATCCGGGCCTCGGGCTGTTTTTT
CASSQDPGLGLFF
>NA|TRBJ1-2|TRBV19|NA
TGTGCCAGTAGTATAGGATTGGGCGGTGGTGGCTACACCTTC
CASSIGLGGGGYTF
>TRBD1|TRBJ2-5|TRBV29-1|NA
TGCAGCGTCGGGACAGGGGGGCAGACCCAGTACTTC
CSVGTGGQTQYF
>NA|TRBJ2-3|TRBV7-2|NA
TGTGCCAGCAGTTTTAGACGGGACGGGGCAGATACGCAGTATTTT
CASSFRRDGADTQYF
>NA|TRBJ2-7|TRBV7-6|NA
TGTGCCAGCAGCCTGGTGGCCGGGGGAAACGAGCAGTACTTC
CASSLVAGGNEQYF
>NA|TRBJ1-5|TRBV4-2|NA
TGTGCCAGCGGAGCACAGGGCCCGGGGAATCAGCCCCAGCATTTT
CASGAQGPGNQPQHF
>TRBD2|TRBJ2-1|TRBV29-1|NA
TGCAGCGTTCTCGGACTAGAGCACTACAATGAGCAGTTCTTC
CSVLGLEHYNEQFF
>TRBD1|TRBJ2-4|TRBV7-9|NA
TGTGCCAGCAGCTCCCAACAGGGGGCGTGGGACATTCAGTACTTC
CASSSQQGAWDIQYF
>TRBD2|TRBJ2-7|TRBV5-6|NA
TGTGCCAGCAGCAGCGAGCGGGAGGGGTACGAGCAGTACTTC
CASSSEREGYEQYF
>NA|TRBJ1-2|TRBV9|once
TGTGCCAGCAGCCTCGGGCCAGAAAACTATGGCTACACCTTC
CASSLGPENYGYTF
>NA|TRBJ1-2|TRBV25-1|NA
TGTGCCAGCAGTGAAGGACGGAACTATGGCTACACCTTC
CASSEGRNYGYTF
>NA|TRBJ1-3|TRBV6-1|NA
TGTGCCAGCAGTGAAGCGGGGACCTCTGGAAACACCATATATTTT
CASSEAGTSGNTIYF
>NA|TRBJ2-7|TRBV15|NA
TGTGCCACCAGGAGACAGGCCCTACAACTTTACGAGCAGTACTTC
CATRRQALQLYEQYF
>NA|TRBJ2-7|TRBV28|NA
TGTGCCAGCAGCCTGACACGCTACTACGAGCAGTACTTC
CASSLTRYYEQYF
>NA|TRBJ2-7|TRBV7-2|once
TGTGCCAGCAGCCCCGGGAGAGCCTTCTCCTACGAGCAGTACTTC
CASSPGRAFSYEQYF
>NA|TRBJ1-1|TRBV7-2|NA
TGTGCCAGCAGCTTAGACGGGGGCACTACATCGACTGAAGCTTTCTTT
CASSLDGGTTSTEAFF
>NA|TRBJ2-1|TRBV9|NA
TGTGCCAGCAGCGTGGGGGGTCACTCCTACAATGAGCAGTTCTTC
CASSVGGHSYNEQFF
>TRBD2|TRBJ2-1|TRBV4-2|NA
TGTGCCAGCAGCCAAGCTGGACTAGCAATATACAATGAGCAGTTCTTC
CASSQAGLAIYNEQFF
>TRBD2|TRBJ2-1|TRBV29-1|NA
TGCAGCGTTGGAAGGCCTAGCGGATACAATGAGCAGTTCTTC
CSVGRPSGYNEQFF